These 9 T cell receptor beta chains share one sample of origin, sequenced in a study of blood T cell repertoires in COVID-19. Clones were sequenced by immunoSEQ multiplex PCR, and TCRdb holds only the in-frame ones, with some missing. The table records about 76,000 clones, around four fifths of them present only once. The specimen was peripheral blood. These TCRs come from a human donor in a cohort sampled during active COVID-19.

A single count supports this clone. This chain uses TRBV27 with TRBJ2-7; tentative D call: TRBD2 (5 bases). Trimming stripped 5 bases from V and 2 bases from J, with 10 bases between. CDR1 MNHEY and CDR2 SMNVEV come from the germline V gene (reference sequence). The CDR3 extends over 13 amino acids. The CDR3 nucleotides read TGTGCCAGCAGTCTCGGACTGACCTACGAGCAGTACTTC. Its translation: CASSLGLTYEQYF.

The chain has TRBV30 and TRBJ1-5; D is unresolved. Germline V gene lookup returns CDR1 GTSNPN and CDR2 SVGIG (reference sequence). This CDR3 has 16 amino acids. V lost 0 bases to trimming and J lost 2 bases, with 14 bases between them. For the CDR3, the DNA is TGTGCCTGGAGTGTACCCTACGTCGGTGGCAATCAGCCCCAGCATTTT. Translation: CAWSVPYVGGNQPQHF.

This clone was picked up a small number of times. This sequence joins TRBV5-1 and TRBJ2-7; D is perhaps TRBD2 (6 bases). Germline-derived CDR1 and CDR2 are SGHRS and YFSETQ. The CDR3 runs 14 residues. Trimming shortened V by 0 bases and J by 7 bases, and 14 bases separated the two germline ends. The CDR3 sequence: CASSLAVGGGEQYF. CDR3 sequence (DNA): TGCGCCAGCAGCTTGGCGGTTGGGGGAGGAGAGCAGTACTTC. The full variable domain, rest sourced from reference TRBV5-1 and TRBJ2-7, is KAGVTQTPRYLIKTRGQQVTLSCSPISGHRSVSWYQQTPGQGLQFLFEYFSETQRNKGNFPGRFSGRQFSNSRSEMNVSTLELGDSALYLCASSLAVGGGEQYFGPGTRLTVT.

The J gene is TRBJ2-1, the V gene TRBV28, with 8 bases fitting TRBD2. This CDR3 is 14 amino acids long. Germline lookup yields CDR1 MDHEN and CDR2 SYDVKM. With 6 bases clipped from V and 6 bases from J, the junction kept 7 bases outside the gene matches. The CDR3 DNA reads TGTGCCAGCAGCGGGACTAGACCCTCCAATGAGCAGTTCTTC. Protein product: CASSGTRPSNEQFF.

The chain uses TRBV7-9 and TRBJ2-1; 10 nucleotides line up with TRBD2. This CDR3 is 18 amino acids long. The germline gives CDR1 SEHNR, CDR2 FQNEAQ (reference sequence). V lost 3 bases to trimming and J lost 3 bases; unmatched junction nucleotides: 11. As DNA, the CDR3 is TGTGCCAGCAGCTTTGTCAGCGGGGGGGCCAGTAACTACAATGAGCAGTTCTTC. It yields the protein CASSFVSGGASNYNEQFF.

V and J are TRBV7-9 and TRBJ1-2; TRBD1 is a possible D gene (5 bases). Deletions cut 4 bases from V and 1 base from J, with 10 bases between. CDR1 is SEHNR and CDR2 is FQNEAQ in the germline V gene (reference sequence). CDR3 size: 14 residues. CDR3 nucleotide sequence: TGTGCCAGCAGCTCCAGCCAGGGTAACTATGGCTACACCTTC. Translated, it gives CASSSSQGNYGYTF.

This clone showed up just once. CDR3: CASSLGQLNEQFF. In nucleotides, the CDR3 is TGCGCCAGCAGCTTGGGACAGCTGAATGAGCAGTTCTTC. V and J are TRBV5-1 and TRBJ2-1; the D gene is possibly TRBD1 (5 bases). The CDR3 is 13 residues long. Deletions cut 0 bases from V and 7 bases from J, with 8 bases between. CDR1 is SGHRS, CDR2 YFSETQ, per germline.

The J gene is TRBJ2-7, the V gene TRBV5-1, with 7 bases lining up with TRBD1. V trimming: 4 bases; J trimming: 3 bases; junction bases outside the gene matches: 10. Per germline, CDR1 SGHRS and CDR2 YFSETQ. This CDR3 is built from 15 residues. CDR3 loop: CASSPALQGFYEQYF. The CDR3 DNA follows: TGCGCCAGCAGCCCGGCCCTACAGGGGTTCTACGAGCAGTACTTC.

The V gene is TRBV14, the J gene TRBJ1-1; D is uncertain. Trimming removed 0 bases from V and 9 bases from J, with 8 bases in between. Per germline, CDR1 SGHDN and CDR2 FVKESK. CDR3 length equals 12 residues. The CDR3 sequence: CASSQERSKAFF. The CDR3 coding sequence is TGTGCCAGCAGCCAAGAACGGAGCAAAGCTTTCTTT.